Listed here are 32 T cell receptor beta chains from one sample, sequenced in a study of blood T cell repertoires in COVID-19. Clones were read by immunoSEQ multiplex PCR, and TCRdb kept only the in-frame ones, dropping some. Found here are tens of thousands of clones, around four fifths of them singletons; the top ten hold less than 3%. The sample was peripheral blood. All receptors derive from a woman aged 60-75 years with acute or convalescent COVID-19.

CDR3 bases: TGTGCCAGTAGACCCGGTCCAGGGGGCTTTGCGACTGAAGCTTTCTTT. This translates into CASRPGPGGFATEAFF. This chain connects TRBV19 to TRBJ1-1; 8 nucleotides agree with TRBD1. Germline CDR1 and CDR2: LNHDA and SQIVND (reference sequence). The CDR3 extends over 16 amino acids. Unmatched junction bases numbered 14, after V lost 6 bases and J lost 5 bases.

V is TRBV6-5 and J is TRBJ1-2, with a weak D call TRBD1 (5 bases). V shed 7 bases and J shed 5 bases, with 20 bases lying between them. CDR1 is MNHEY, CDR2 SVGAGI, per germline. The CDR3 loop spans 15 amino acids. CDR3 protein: CASTIDSRGSYGYTF. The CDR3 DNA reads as TGTGCCAGCACAATCGACAGTAGGGGTTCGTATGGCTACACCTTC.

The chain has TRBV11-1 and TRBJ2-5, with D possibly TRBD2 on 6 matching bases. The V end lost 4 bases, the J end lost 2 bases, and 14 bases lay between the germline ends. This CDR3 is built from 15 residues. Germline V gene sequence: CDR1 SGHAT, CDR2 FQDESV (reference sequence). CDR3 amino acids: CASSSGPGGQETQYF. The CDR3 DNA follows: TGTGCCAGCAGCTCGGGACCCGGGGGACAAGAGACCCAGTACTTC.

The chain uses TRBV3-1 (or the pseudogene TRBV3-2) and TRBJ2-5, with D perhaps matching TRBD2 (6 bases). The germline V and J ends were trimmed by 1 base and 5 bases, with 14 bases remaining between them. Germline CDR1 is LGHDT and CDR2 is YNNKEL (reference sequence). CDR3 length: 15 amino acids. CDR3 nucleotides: TGTGCCAGCAGCCAAGCTTGGGCGGGGTCGGAGACCCAGTACTTC. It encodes CASSQAWAGSETQYF.

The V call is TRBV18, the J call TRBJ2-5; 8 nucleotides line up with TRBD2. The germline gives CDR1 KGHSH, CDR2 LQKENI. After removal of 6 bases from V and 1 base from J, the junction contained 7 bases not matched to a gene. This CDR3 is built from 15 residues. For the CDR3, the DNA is TGTGCCAGCTCCCCGGGACTAGGTGCCCAAGAGACCCAGTACTTC. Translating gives CASSPGLGAQETQYF.

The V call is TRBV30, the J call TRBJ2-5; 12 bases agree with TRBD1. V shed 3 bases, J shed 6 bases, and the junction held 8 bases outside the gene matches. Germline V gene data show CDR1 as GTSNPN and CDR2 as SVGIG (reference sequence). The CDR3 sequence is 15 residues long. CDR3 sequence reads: CAWSGTGGVGKTQYF. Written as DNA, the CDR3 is TGTGCCTGGAGCGGGACAGGGGGCGTCGGCAAGACCCAGTACTTC. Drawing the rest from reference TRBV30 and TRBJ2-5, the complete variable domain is SQTIHQWPATLVQPVGSPLSLECTVEGTSNPNLYWYRQAAGRGLQLLFYSVGIGQISSEVPQNLSASRPQDRQFILSSKKLLLSDSGFYLCAWSGTGGVGKTQYFGPGTRLLVL.

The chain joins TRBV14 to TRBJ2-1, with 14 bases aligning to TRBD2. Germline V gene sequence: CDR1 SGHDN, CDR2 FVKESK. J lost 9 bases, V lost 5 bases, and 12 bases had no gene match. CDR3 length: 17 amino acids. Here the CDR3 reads CASSDPRGTSGRGEQFF. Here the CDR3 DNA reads TGTGCCAGCAGCGACCCCAGAGGGACTAGCGGGAGAGGTGAGCAGTTCTTC.

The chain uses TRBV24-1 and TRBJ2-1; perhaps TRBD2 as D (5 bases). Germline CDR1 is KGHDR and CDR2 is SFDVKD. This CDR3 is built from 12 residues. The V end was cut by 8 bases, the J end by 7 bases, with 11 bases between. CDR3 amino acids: CATNPGGNEQFF. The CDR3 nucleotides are TGTGCCACCAACCCCGGCGGGAATGAGCAGTTCTTC.

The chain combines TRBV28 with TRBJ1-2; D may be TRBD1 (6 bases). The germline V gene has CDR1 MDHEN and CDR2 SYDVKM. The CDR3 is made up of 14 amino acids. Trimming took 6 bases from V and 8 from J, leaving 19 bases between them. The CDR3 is CASSPVSRGKGYTF. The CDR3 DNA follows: TGTGCCAGCAGCCCCGTGTCTAGGGGGAAAGGCTACACCTTC.

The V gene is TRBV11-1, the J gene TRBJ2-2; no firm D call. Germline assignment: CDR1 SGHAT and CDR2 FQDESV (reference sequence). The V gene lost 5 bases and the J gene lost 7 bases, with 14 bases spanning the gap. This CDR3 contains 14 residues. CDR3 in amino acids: CASSPISFYGELFF. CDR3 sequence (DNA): TGTGCCAGCAGCCCTATATCCTTTTACGGGGAGCTGTTTTTT.

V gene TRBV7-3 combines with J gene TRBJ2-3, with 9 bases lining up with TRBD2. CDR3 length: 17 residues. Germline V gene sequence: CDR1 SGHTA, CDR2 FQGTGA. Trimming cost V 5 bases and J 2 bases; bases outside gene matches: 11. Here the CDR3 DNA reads TGTGCCAGCAGCCCGTCCCCTAGCGGGGATACCACAGATACGCAGTATTTT. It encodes CASSPSPSGDTTDTQYF.

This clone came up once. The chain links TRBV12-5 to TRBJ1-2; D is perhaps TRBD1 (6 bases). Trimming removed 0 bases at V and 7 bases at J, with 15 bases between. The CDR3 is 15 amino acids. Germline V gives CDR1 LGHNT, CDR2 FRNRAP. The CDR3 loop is CASGLVQGRESGYTF. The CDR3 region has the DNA TGTGCTAGTGGTTTGGTACAGGGCAGGGAAAGTGGCTACACCTTC.

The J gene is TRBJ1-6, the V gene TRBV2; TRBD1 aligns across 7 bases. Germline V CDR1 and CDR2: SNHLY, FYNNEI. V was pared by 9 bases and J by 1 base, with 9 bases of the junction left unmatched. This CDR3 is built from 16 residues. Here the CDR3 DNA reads TGTGCCAGTATCAAACACAGGGGATCCTATAATTCACCCCTCCACTTT. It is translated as CASIKHRGSYNSPLHF.

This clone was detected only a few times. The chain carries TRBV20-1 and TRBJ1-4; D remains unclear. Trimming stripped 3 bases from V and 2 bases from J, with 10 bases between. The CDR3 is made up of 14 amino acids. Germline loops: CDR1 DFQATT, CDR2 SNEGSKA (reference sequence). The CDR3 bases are TGCAGTGCTAGTCTTGGGCCGACTAATGAAAAACTGTTTTTT. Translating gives CSASLGPTNEKLFF.

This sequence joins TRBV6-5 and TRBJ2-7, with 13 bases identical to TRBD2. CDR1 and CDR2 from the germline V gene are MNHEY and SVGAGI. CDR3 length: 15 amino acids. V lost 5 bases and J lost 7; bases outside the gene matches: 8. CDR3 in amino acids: CASSPGLAGVGEQYF. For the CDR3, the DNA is TGTGCCAGCAGTCCCGGACTAGCGGGAGTCGGGGAGCAGTACTTC.

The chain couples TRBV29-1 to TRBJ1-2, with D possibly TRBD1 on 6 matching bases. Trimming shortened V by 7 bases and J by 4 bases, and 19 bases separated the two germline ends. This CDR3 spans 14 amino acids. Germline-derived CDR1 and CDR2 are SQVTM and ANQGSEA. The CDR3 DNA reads TGCAGCGCAACCACGGGAACAGGGCTCTATGGCTACACCTTC. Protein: CSATTGTGLYGYTF. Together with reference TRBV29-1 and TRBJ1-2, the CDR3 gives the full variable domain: SAVISQKPSRDICQRGTSLTIQCQVDSQVTMMFWYRQQPGQSLTLIATANQGSEATYESGFVIDKFPISRPNLTFSTLTVSNMSPEDSSIYLCSATTGTGLYGYTFGSGTRLTVV.

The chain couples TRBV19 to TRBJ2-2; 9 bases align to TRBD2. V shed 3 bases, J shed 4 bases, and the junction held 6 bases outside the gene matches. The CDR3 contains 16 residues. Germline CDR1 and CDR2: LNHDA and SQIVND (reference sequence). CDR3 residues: CASSITAGGPTGELFF. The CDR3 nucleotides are TGTGCCAGTAGTATCACAGCGGGGGGACCCACCGGGGAGCTGTTTTTT.

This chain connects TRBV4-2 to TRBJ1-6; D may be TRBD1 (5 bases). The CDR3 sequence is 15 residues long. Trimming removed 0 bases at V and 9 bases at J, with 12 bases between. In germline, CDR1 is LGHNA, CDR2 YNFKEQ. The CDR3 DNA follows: TGTGCCAGCAGCCAAGAGGGGGGTCGGAGTTCACCCCTCCACTTT. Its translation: CASSQEGGRSSPLHF.

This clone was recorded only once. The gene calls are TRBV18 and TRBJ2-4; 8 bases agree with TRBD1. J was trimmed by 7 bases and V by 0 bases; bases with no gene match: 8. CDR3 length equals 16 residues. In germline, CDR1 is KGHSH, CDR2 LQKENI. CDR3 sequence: CASSPPNAGGENIQYF. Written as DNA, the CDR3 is TGTGCCAGCTCACCACCTAATGCAGGGGGCGAGAACATTCAGTACTTC.

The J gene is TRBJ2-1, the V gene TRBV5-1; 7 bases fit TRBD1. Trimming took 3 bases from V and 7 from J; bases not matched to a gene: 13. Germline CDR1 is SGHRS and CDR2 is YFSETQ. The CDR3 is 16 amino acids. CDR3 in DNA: TGCGCCAGCAGCTCCCAGGGTGAGGGGGCGTGGAATGAGCAGTTCTTC. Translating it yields CASSSQGEGAWNEQFF. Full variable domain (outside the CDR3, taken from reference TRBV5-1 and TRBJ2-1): KAGVTQTPRYLIKTRGQQVTLSCSPISGHRSVSWYQQTPGQGLQFLFEYFSETQRNKGNFPGRFSGRQFSNSRSEMNVSTLELGDSALYLCASSSQGEGAWNEQFFGPGTRLTVL.

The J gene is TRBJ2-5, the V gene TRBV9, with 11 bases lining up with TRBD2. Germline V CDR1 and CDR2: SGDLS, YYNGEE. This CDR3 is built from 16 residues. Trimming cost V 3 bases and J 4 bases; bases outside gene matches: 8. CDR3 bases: TGTGCCAGCAGCGCGAGGCCTAGCGGGGGGAGAGAGACCCAGTACTTC. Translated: CASSARPSGGRETQYF.

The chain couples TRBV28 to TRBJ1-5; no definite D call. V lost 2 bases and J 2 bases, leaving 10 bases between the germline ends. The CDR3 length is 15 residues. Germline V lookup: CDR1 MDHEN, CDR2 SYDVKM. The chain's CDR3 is CASSLLQFGNQPQHF. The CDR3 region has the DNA TGTGCCAGCAGTTTACTACAGTTTGGCAATCAGCCCCAGCATTTT.

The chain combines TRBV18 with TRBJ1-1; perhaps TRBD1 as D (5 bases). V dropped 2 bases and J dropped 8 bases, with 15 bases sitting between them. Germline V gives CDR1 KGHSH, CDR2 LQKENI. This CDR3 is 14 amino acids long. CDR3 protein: CASSPMVAGSEAFF. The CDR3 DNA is TGTGCCAGCTCACCAATGGTCGCAGGGTCCGAAGCTTTCTTT.

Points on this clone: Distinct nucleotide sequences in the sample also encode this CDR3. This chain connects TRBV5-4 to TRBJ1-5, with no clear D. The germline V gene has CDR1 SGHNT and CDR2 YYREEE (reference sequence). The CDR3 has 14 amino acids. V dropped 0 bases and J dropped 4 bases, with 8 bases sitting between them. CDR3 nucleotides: TGTGCCAGCAGCTTGGGAGGGAGTAATCAGCCCCAGCATTTT. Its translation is CASSLGGSNQPQHF.

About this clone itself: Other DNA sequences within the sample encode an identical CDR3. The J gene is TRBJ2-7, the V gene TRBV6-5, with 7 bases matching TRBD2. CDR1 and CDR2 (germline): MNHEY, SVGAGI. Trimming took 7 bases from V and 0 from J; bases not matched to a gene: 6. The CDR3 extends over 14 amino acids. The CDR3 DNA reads TGTGCCAGCATCTCGACGGGGGGCTCCTACGAGCAGTACTTC. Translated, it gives CASISTGGSYEQYF.

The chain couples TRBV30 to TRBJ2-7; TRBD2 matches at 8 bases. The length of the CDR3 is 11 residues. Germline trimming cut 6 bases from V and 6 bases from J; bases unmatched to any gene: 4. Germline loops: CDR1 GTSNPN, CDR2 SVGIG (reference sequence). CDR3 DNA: TGTGCCTGTCTAGCGGGTTTCGAGCAGTACTTC. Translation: CACLAGFEQYF.

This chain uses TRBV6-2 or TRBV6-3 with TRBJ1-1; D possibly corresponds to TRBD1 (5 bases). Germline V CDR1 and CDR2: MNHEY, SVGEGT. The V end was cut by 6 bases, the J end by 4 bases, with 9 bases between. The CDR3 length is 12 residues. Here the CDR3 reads CASSHQGTEAFF. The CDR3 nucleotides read TGTGCCAGCAGCCACCAGGGCACTGAAGCTTTCTTT.

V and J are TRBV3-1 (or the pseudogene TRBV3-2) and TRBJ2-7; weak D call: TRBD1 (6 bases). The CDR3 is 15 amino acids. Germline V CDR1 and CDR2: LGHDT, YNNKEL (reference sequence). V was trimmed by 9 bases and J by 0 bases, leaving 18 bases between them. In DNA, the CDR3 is TGTGCCAGATGCGCCAACAGGGCCCTCTCCTACGAGCAGTACTTC. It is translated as CARCANRALSYEQYF.

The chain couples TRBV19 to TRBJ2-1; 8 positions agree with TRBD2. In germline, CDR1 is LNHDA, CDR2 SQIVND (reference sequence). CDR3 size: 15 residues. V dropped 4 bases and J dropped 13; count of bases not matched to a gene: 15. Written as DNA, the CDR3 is TGTGCCAGTAGTACCTCCGCACTAGCGGCTCAAGATCAGTTCTTC. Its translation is CASSTSALAAQDQFF.

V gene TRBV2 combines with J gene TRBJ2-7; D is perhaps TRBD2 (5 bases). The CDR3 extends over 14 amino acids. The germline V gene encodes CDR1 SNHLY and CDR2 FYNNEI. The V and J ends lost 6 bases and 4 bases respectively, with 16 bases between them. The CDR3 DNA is TGTGCCAGCAGCGCCCTACTAGACACTTACGAGCAGTACTTC. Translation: CASSALLDTYEQYF.

The CDR3 DNA reads as TGCGCCAGCAGTCAATCTGTTGGGGGACTAGCGGAGTACAATGAGCAGTTCTTC. It translates to CASSQSVGGLAEYNEQFF. The rearrangement uses TRBV23-1 and TRBJ2-1, with TRBD2 identical over 11 bases. TRBV23-1 is an open reading frame, and its role is uncertain. CDR3 length: 18 residues. V dropped 0 bases and J dropped 4; count of bases not matched to a gene: 8.

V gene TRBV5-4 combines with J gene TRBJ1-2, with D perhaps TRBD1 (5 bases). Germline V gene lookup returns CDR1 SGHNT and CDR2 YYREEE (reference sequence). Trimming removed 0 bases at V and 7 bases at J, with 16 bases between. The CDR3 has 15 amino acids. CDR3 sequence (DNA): TGTGCCAGCAGCTTGGCGGGCAGGGCTCTGGGTGGCTACACCTTC. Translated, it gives CASSLAGRALGGYTF.